Sequencing of this T cell receptor (beta chain) was carried out in a study of blood T cell repertoires in COVID-19. Study at large: There were acute and convalescent COVID-19 samples, and they came from the United States, Italy and Spain. Sample material is recorded as cDNA or gDNA derived from T cells, B-cell-depleted T cells, or PBMCs.

This table comes from immunoSEQ multiplex PCR, and its TCRdb copy is limited to in-frame clones, with some not included. Altogether 250,000 to 300,000 clones are present, roughly 91% being singletons, with the ten largest covering under 3%. The CDR3 has 13 amino acids. V was cut by 3 bases and J by 7 bases, with 9 bases left in between. Germline V gives CDR1 MGHRA, CDR2 YSYEKL. This clone was seen a few times. The source is a woman in her thirties or forties with acute COVID-19. The chain uses TRBV4-1 and TRBJ1-4; no clear D. The material sequenced was PBMCs or T cells enriched from blood (not recorded which). The CDR3 DNA is TGCGCCAGCAGCCAGGAGGGCGGTGAAAAACTGTTTTTT. Translated, it gives CASSQEGGEKLFF.